The present entry profiles one T cell receptor beta chain with its context. This specimen comes from a study of blood T cell repertoires in COVID-19. Study-level information: The origin of the acute and convalescent COVID-19 samples was the United States, Italy and Spain.

This CDR3 region has 13 residues. V dropped 5 bases and J dropped 1 base, with 8 bases sitting between them. Per the study methods: Reference gene primer amplification yielded estimated nucleated cell counts. Data came from immunoSEQ multiplex PCR; TCRdb stores just in-frame clones and leaves some out. The DNA was the basis for D and trimming; V, J and clone size are from that table. Among around 380,000 clones, 81% were seen once, and the ten largest hold roughly 1.1%. The receptor was isolated from a human donor with acute or convalescent COVID-19. The donor label of this sample is uncertain. The rearrangement links TRBV12-3 or TRBV12-4 to TRBJ1-1; D remains unclear. What was sequenced was peripheral blood. This chain's CDR3 is CASSLSQNTEAFF. The CDR3 DNA reads TGTGCCAGCAGTCTCTCACAGAACACTGAAGCTTTCTTT.